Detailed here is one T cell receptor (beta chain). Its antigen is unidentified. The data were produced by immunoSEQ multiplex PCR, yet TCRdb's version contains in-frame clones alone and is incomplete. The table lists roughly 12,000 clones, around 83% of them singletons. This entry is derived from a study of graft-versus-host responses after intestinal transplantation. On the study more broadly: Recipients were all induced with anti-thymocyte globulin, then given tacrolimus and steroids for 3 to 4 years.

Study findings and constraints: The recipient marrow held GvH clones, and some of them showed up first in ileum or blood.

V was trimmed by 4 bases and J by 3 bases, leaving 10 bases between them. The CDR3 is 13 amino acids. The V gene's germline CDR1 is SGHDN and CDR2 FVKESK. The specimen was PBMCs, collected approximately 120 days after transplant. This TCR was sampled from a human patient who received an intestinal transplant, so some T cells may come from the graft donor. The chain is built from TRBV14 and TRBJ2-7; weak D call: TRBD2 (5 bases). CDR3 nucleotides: TGTGCCAGCAGCCCCGGGGTCTTCTACGAGCAGTACTTC. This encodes CASSPGVFYEQYF.